This entry is about one T cell receptor beta chain. The junction differs from germline at one of its ends, possibly a read error. These data come from a study of CD8+CD57+ T cells in acquired aplastic anemia. The wider study: Sorted CD4+ and CD8+ cells gave an average of 3.2 ug of DNA.

The TCR beta profiling, which covered VDJ combination and CDR3 sequence, was carried out using genomic DNA as the template. A single record per CDR3 protein comes from TCRdb applying MiXCR to the reads. Of approximately 40,000 distinct CDR3 sequences listed, 60% to 70% were seen once; the top ten hold roughly 60%. In patients chosen for sequencing, flow cytometry had shown CD8+CD57+ cell expansion. All participating patients were living with severe acquired aplastic anemia. CDR3 length: 15 amino acids. Per the germline V gene, CDR1 is LNHNV and CDR2 is YYDKDF (reference sequence). This chain links TRBV15 with TRBJ1-1; TRBD1 is a possible D gene (5 bases). This TCR was sampled from a human donor with aplastic anemia. Material for sequencing was sorted CD4+, CD8+, or CD8+CD57+ T cells (not recorded which) from PBMCs. DNA of the CDR3: TGTGCCACCATCAGAGGTGTCAGGGAACGAACTGAAGCTTCCTTT. This encodes CATIRGVRERTEASF.